Listed here are 23 T cell receptor beta chains from one sample, sequenced in a study of blood T cell repertoires in COVID-19. Here immunoSEQ multiplex PCR was the method, and the copy in TCRdb shows in-frame clones only, minus some. Of 230,000 or so clones in the sample, about nine tenths were seen once. The sample consisted of PBMCs or T cells enriched from blood (not recorded which). These receptors originate from a woman in her forties with acute COVID-19.

The chain joins TRBV23-1 to TRBJ2-7; TRBD2 is a possible D gene (6 bases). TRBV23-1 is an ORF, with its function uncertain. The CDR3 runs to 17 residues. V lost 0 bases, J lost 3 bases, and 18 bases lay in between. DNA of the CDR3: TGCGCCAGCAGTCAATCGGCTGCCGGGACGGGAGACTACGAGCAGTACGTC. This gives the protein CASSQSAAGTGDYEQYV.

The chain employs TRBV5-1 and TRBJ1-2; 9 positions match TRBD1. Germline CDR1 reads SGHRS; CDR2 reads YFSETQ. V lost 4 bases, J lost 1 base, and 11 bases stayed unmatched. This CDR3 spans 17 amino acids. The CDR3 spells CASSTTGTGTGNYGYTF. The CDR3, as DNA: TGCGCCAGCAGCACGACCGGGACAGGGACGGGTAACTATGGCTACACCTTC.

V usage is TRBV19 and J usage is TRBJ1-2; TRBD1 is a possible D gene (5 bases). The CDR3 sequence is 15 residues long. Germline CDR1 reads LNHDA; CDR2 reads SQIVND (reference sequence). Trimming took off 5 bases at V and 6 bases at J, with 19 bases between the two ends. CDR3 coding DNA: TGTGCCAGTAGTCGCGGGGGTTGGGGCGGGGATGGCTACACCTTC. Protein: CASSRGGWGGDGYTF.

This chain joins TRBV19 and TRBJ2-1; TRBD1 aligns across 7 bases. Unmatched junction bases numbered 8, after V lost 2 bases and J lost 13 bases. Germline CDR1 is LNHDA and CDR2 is SQIVND (reference sequence). The CDR3 has 13 amino acids. The DNA of the CDR3 is TGTGCCAGTAGTATACGAGGGGACAGCTTCCAGTTCTTC. Translated, it gives CASSIRGDSFQFF.

The CDR3 DNA follows: TGCGCCAGCAGATCGGACAGTATGAACACTGAAGCTTTCTTT. Its translation: CASRSDSMNTEAFF. This chain links TRBV5-1 with TRBJ1-1; maybe TRBD1 (6 bases). The CDR3 spans 14 residues. CDR1 and CDR2 (germline): SGHRS, YFSETQ. Trimming left V 5 bases short and J 0 bases short, with 11 bases between. Full variable domain (rest looked up from reference TRBV5-1 and TRBJ1-1): KAGVTQTPRYLIKTRGQQVTLSCSPISGHRSVSWYQQTPGQGLQFLFEYFSETQRNKGNFPGRFSGRQFSNSRSEMNVSTLELGDSALYLCASRSDSMNTEAFFGQGTRLTVV.

The rearrangement joins TRBV7-9 to TRBJ1-4, with 11 positions matching TRBD1. Germline V gives CDR1 SEHNR, CDR2 FQNEAQ (reference sequence). CDR3 size: 15 residues. J gave up 7 bases and V 0 bases, and 1 base lay outside the gene matches. The CDR3, as DNA: TGTGCCAGCAGCTTAGCGGGACAGGGGGGTGAAAAACTGTTTTTT. Its protein product is CASSLAGQGGEKLFF.

CDR3 sequence reads: CASRASEGASYGYTF. CDR3 in DNA: TGTGCCAGCAGGGCAAGCGAGGGGGCTTCCTATGGCTACACCTTC. The chain carries TRBV9 and TRBJ1-2; the match to TRBD1 covers 7 bases. This CDR3 comprises 15 residues. V lost 5 bases and J lost 4; bases outside the gene matches: 11. The germline gives CDR1 SGDLS, CDR2 YYNGEE.

The chain joins TRBV5-6 to TRBJ1-2; D perhaps matches TRBD1 (6 bases). This CDR3 has 16 amino acids. V lost 4 bases to trimming and J lost 7 bases, with 23 bases between them. Germline CDR1 reads SGHDT; CDR2 reads YYEEEE. The CDR3 here is CASSRTGTSFPGGYTF. The CDR3 DNA reads TGTGCCAGCAGCCGTACAGGGACCTCCTTCCCGGGTGGCTACACCTTC. The entire variable domain, with the rest obtained from reference TRBV5-6 and TRBJ1-2, is as follows: DAGVTQSPTHLIKTRGQQVTLRCSPKSGHDTVSWYQQALGQGPQFIFQYYEEEERQRGNFPDRFSGHQFPNYSSELNVNALLLGDSALYLCASSRTGTSFPGGYTFGSGTRLTVV.

This clone was counted between two and nine times. The chain uses TRBV6-5 and TRBJ2-2; D is ambiguous. The CDR3 covers 14 residues. Looked up from germline, CDR1 is MNHEY and CDR2 is SVGAGI. V lost 1 base and J 1 base, leaving 4 bases between the germline ends. The CDR3 loop reads CASSYFRNTGELFF. The CDR3 DNA sequence: TGTGCCAGCAGTTACTTCAGGAACACCGGGGAGCTGTTTTTT.

The chain combines TRBV6-5 with TRBJ1-1, with unresolved D. V lost 4 bases and J lost 1, with 10 bases in between. The CDR3 totals 14 residues. Germline V gene lookup returns CDR1 MNHEY and CDR2 SVGAGI. CDR3 nucleotide sequence: TGTGCCAGCAGTTGGAGTAGGCAGAACACTGAAGCTTTCTTT. Translation: CASSWSRQNTEAFF.

This chain's CDR3 is CASSDQGAAISYTF. The CDR3 DNA reads TGTGCCAGTAGTGACCAGGGGGCGGCTATAAGCTACACCTTC. The gene calls are TRBV19 and TRBJ1-2, with 8 bases lining up with TRBD1. V trimming: 5 bases; J trimming: 9 bases; junction bases outside the gene matches: 11. The CDR3 has 14 residues. Germline assignment: CDR1 LNHDA and CDR2 SQIVND (reference sequence).

The gene calls are TRBV21-1 and TRBJ1-2; TRBD1, as called in the table, went unchecked against the DNA. TRBV21-1 counts as a pseudogene. This CDR3 is 13 amino acids long. This chain's CDR3 is CASSKATDYGYTF. Written as DNA, the CDR3 is TGTGCCAGCAGCAAAGCGACAGACTATGGCTACACCTTC.

V is TRBV27 and J is TRBJ2-5; 7 bases map to TRBD2. In germline, CDR1 is MNHEY, CDR2 SMNVEV (reference sequence). CDR3 size: 16 residues. The junction had 16 bases not matched to a gene; V was cut back by 6 bases and J by 6 bases. The CDR3: CASSPTPGRAGQTQYF. The CDR3 DNA follows: TGTGCCAGCAGCCCGACCCCGGGCCGAGCGGGGCAGACCCAGTACTTC.

The chain uses TRBV18 and TRBJ1-2; the match to TRBD1 covers 10 bases. With V trimmed by 3 bases and J by 3 bases, 4 bases remained unmatched. CDR3 size: 15 residues. The germline V gene has CDR1 KGHSH and CDR2 LQKENI. CDR3 DNA: TGTGCCAGCTCACCCTTGGACAGGGGGGACTATGGCTACACCTTC. Protein: CASSPLDRGDYGYTF.

This clone was observed a single time. The chain links TRBV9 to TRBJ1-3; D is uncertain. The CDR3 is 16 amino acids. Germline CDR1 and CDR2: SGDLS and YYNGEE. Deletions cut 0 bases from V and 1 base from J, with 11 bases between. For the CDR3, the DNA is TGTGCCAGCAGCGTAGCTACGGGGATTTCTGGAAACACCATATATTTT. Residues: CASSVATGISGNTIYF.

The rearrangement links TRBV19 to TRBJ1-4, with D unclear. This CDR3 has 15 residues. The germline CDR1 and CDR2 sequences are LNHDA and SQIVND (reference sequence). V was pared by 1 base and J by 2 bases, with 8 bases between. CDR3 region: CASSIAGVTNEKLFF. CDR3 bases: TGTGCCAGTAGTATAGCCGGGGTGACTAATGAAAAACTGTTTTTT.

The chain has TRBV5-5 and TRBJ1-1; no firm D call. The V end lost 4 bases, the J end lost 0 bases, and 19 bases lay between the germline ends. This CDR3 comprises 17 residues. CDR1 is SGHKS and CDR2 is YYEKEE in the germline V gene (reference sequence). In nucleotides, the CDR3 is TGTGCCAGCAGCCCCTCCGGGTTGAGGGTCATGAACACTGAAGCTTTCTTT. Protein product: CASSPSGLRVMNTEAFF.

The chain links TRBV7-3 to TRBJ1-4, with TRBD1 identical over 12 bases. The V segment lost 1 base and the J segment 7 bases; nucleotides outside the gene matches: 13. The CDR3 spans 19 residues. Germline assignment: CDR1 SGHTA and CDR2 FQGTGA. The CDR3 loop reads CASSLIGTGGGRGAEKLFF. DNA for the CDR3: TGTGCCAGCAGCTTAATAGGGACAGGGGGCGGAAGGGGTGCTGAAAAACTGTTTTTT.

The rearrangement uses TRBV19 and TRBJ1-1; D may be TRBD1 (5 bases). Germline CDR1 reads LNHDA; CDR2 reads SQIVND (reference sequence). V lost 2 bases to trimming and J lost 6 bases, with 13 bases between them. The CDR3 has 14 residues. CDR3 sequence: CASSISSGIPEAFF. The CDR3 region has the DNA TGTGCCAGTAGTATAAGCTCAGGGATCCCTGAAGCTTTCTTT. Variable domain in full (rest from reference TRBV19 and TRBJ1-1): DGGITQSPKYLFRKEGQNVTLSCEQNLNHDAMYWYRQDPGQGLRLIYYSQIVNDFQKGDIAEGYSVSREKKESFPLTVTSAQKNPTAFYLCASSISSGIPEAFFGQGTRLTVV.

The gene calls are TRBV18 and TRBJ2-1, with 10 bases lining up with TRBD2. The V and J ends lost 5 bases and 3 bases, in that order; junction bases with no gene match: 7. Germline loops: CDR1 KGHSH, CDR2 LQKENI. CDR3 length: 16 residues. The CDR3 region has the DNA TGTGCCAGCTCAGCCATAGCGGGGGGTGGCTACAATGAGCAGTTCTTC. Translated, it gives CASSAIAGGGYNEQFF.

The rearrangement joins TRBV5-1 to TRBJ1-1; D is undetermined. V was pared by 0 bases and J by 3 bases, with 12 bases between. The CDR3 has 15 amino acids. Per germline, CDR1 SGHRS and CDR2 YFSETQ. As DNA, the CDR3 is TGCGCCAGCAGCTTGGAATCCCTCGAGCACACTGAAGCTTTCTTT. This codes for CASSLESLEHTEAFF.

As DNA, the CDR3 is TGTGCCAGCAGTTTGGAACAGAGAAACACCATATATTTT. Protein product: CASSLEQRNTIYF. V is TRBV2 and J is TRBJ1-3; no definite D call. Trimming stripped 5 bases from V and 5 bases from J, with 10 bases between. The CDR3 is 13 residues long. Germline CDR1 SNHLY, CDR2 FYNNEI.

The chain recombines TRBV18 with TRBJ2-7, with 15 positions matching TRBD2. The CDR3 has 19 residues. Germline CDR1 KGHSH, CDR2 LQKENI. With V trimmed by 3 bases and J by 0 bases, 9 bases remained unmatched. This chain's CDR3 is CASSPSGTSGGTFSYEQYF. CDR3 sequence (DNA): TGTGCCAGCTCACCCTCGGGGACTAGCGGGGGGACTTTCTCCTACGAGCAGTACTTC.